This T cell receptor (beta chain) comes out of a study of shared clonotypes between healthy human individuals. Sequenced by immunoSEQ multiplex PCR; TCRdb stores in-frame clones only, minus some. The sample shows millions of clones, just over 90% of them seen only once. Terminally differentiated effector memory CD45RA+ cells were excluded from the naive CD8 cells, which were CD45RO-negative and positively selected for CCR7. Every donor was a Caucasian adult from Nashville, Tennessee. This clone was detected only a few times. The germline V and J ends were trimmed by 1 base and 8 bases, with 3 bases remaining between them. Germline loops: CDR1 SEHNR, CDR2 FQNEAQ (reference sequence). The CDR3 has 11 amino acids.

The chain is built from TRBV7-9 and TRBJ2-1; D remains ambiguous. The clonotype originates from a man in his late teens or twenties in good health. Some clones in this sample may be carry-over from other donors' samples. The sequencing input was naive CD8+ T cells from PBMCs. The CDR3 spells CASSLDHEQFF. The DNA of the CDR3 is TGTGCCAGCAGCTTAGACCATGAGCAGTTCTTC. Full variable domain (missing parts from reference TRBV7-9 and TRBJ2-1): DTGVSQNPRHKITKRGQNVTFRCDPISEHNRLYWYRQTLGQGPEFLTYFQNEAQLEKSRLLSDRFSAERPKGSFSTLEIQRTEQGDSAMYLCASSLDHEQFFGPGTRLTVL.